Listed below are T cell receptor beta chains from one sample, sequenced in a study of blood T cell repertoires in COVID-19. The repertoire was sequenced with immunoSEQ multiplex PCR; TCRdb's copy has only in-frame clones and lacks some. The sample has roughly 10,000 clones; nearly 90% are singletons. The sequenced sample consisted of peripheral blood. These receptors were taken from a human donor in a cohort sampled during active COVID-19. Both conserved end residues are part of each CDR3. The order of the fields is V gene, CDR3 protein.

TRBV5-6,CASSPGGRPGAYGYTF
TRBV7-6,CASSSQASSGANVLTF
TRBV29-1,CSVEGAAKQETQYF
TRBV29-1,CTSWRLAKNIQYF
TRBV12-5,CASGLLFGEQFF
TRBV2,CASSANRENEQYF
TRBV6-5,CASSQTGAYGYTF
TRBV10-2,CASSPPGDYGYTF
TRBV5-6,CASSLTTVRAFF
TRBV6-1,CASSEGVLPQETQYF
TRBV4-1,CASSQEDREGGYTF
TRBV27,CASSFSHLGGTEAFF
TRBV10-3,CAITRTANTEAFF
TRBV3-1/TRBV3-2,CASRFGQSSRELFF
TRBV18,CASSGVSRGEAFF
TRBV7-2,CASSPLTLAGGRTDTQYF
TRBV15,CATSPRTTGNEQFF
TRBV15,CATSSRQAETQYF
TRBV19,CASTIQGSHGYTF
TRBV5-1,CASSLAPPGASGANVLTF
TRBV30,CAWSVPTGLNEKLFF
TRBV19,CASSTTGGETGELFF
TRBV10-3,CAISAPDQPQHF
TRBV7-2,CASSLLGSDTQYF
TRBV3-1/TRBV3-2,CASSQGQRVSPLHF
TRBV7-2,CASSPLRGSNQPQHF
TRBV5-1,CASSLGGRGEQYF
TRBV9,CASSPNTGVGYGYTF
TRBV5-1,CASSLTAGVPYEQYF
TRBV19,CASSMGTVANYGYTF
TRBV6-5,CASSYSTSYGYTF
TRBV9,CASSVGYTQFF
TRBV2,CASSERRGTSYEQYF
TRBV2,CASRGSSGNTIYF
TRBV7-6,CASSPRQGMGNSPLHF
TRBV28,CASTLTGGWTEAFF
TRBV19,CASTIRSGGETGNTIYF
TRBV4-1,CASSQLYGLSGNTIYF
TRBV4-1,CASSHGPGTLAAYEQYF
TRBV5-1,CASSWDKSYGYTF